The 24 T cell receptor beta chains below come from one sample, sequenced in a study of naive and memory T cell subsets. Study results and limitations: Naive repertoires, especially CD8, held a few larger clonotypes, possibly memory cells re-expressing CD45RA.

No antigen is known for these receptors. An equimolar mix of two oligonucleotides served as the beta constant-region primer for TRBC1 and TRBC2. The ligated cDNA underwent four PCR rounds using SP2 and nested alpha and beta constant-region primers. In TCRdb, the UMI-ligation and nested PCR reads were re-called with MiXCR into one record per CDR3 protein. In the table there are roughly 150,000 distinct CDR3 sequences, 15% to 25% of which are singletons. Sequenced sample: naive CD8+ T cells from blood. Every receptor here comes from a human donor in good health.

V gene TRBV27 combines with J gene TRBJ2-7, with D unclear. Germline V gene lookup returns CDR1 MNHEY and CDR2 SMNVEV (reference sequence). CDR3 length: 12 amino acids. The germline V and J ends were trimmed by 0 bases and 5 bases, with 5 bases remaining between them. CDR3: CASSLSGNEQYF. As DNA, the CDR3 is TGTGCCAGCAGTTTATCGGGAAACGAGCAGTACTTC.

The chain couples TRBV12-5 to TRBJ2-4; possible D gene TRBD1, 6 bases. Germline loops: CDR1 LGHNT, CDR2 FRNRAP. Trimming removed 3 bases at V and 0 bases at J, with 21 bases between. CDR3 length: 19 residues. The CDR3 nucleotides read TGTGCTAGTGGTTTCCTCATTACGGGACAATCCTTAGCCAAAAACATTCAGTACTTC. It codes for CASGFLITGQSLAKNIQYF.

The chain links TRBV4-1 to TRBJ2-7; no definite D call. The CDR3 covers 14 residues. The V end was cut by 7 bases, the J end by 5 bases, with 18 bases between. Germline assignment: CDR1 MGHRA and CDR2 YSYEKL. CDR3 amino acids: CASTLGGLDDEQYF. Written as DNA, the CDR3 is TGCGCCAGCACCCTGGGCGGCCTCGATGACGAGCAGTACTTC.

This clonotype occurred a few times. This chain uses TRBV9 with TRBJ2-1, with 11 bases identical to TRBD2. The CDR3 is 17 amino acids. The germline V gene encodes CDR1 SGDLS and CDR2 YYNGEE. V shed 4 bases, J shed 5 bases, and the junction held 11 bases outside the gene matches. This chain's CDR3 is CASSPRLAGPLDNEQFF. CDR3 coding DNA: TGTGCCAGCAGCCCAAGACTAGCGGGGCCCCTAGACAATGAGCAGTTCTTC.

The CDR3 nucleotides are TGTGCCAGCAGCCCAGACGGCGGGACAGGGGTGCCCTACGAGCAGTACTTC. It is translated as CASSPDGGTGVPYEQYF. The V and J genes are TRBV7-9 and TRBJ2-7, with TRBD1 matching 10 bases. The CDR3 contains 17 residues. Germline V lookup: CDR1 SEHNR, CDR2 FQNEAQ (reference sequence). V dropped 5 bases and J dropped 2; count of bases not matched to a gene: 12.

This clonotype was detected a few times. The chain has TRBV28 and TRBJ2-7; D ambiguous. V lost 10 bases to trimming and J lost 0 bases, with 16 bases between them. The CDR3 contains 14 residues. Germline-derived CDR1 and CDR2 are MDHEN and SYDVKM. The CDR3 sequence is CATKDPLSSYEQYF. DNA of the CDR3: TGTGCCACCAAGGACCCCCTGAGCTCCTACGAGCAGTACTTC.

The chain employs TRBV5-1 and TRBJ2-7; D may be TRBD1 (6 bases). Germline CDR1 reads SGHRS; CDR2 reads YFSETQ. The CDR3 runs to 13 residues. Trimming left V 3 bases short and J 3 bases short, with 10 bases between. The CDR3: CASSYQTGYEQYF. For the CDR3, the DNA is TGCGCCAGCAGCTACCAGACAGGCTACGAGCAGTACTTC.

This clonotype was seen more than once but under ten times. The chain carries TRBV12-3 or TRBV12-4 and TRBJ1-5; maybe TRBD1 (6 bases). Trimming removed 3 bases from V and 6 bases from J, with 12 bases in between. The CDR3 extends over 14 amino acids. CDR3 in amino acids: CASSFDRSGQPQHF. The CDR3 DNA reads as TGTGCCAGCAGTTTTGACAGGTCAGGTCAGCCCCAGCATTTT.

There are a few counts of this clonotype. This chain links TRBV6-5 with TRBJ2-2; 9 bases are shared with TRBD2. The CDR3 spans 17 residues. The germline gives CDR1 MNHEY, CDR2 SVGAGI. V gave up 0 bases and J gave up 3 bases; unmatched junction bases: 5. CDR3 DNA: TGTGCCAGCAGTTACTCCTATGCGGGAGGGGACACCGGGGAGCTGTTTTTT. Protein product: CASSYSYAGGDTGELFF.

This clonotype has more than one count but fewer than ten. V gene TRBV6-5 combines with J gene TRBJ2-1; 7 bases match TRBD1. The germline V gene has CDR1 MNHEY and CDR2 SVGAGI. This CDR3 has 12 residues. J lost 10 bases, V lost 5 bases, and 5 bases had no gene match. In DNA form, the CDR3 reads TGTGCCAGCAGTCGGACAGGAGGCGAGCAGTTCTTC. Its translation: CASSRTGGEQFF.

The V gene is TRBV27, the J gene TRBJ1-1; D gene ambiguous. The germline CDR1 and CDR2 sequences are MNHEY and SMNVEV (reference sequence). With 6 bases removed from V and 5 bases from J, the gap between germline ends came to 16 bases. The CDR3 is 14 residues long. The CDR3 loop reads CASSLDTLGTEAFF. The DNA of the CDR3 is TGTGCCAGCAGCCTGGATACCCTGGGGACTGAAGCTTTCTTT.

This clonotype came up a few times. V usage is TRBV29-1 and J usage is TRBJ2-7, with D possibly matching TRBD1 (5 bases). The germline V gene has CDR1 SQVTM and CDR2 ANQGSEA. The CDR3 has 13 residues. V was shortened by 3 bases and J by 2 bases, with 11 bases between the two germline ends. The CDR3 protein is CSVEFMDTYEQYF. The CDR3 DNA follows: TGCAGCGTTGAGTTTATGGACACCTACGAGCAGTACTTC.

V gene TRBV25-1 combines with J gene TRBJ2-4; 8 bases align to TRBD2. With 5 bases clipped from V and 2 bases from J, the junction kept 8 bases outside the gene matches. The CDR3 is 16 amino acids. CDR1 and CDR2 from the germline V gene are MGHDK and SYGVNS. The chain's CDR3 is CASSPRAGGPKNIQYF. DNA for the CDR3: TGTGCCAGCAGTCCTAGGGCGGGAGGACCCAAAAACATTCAGTACTTC.

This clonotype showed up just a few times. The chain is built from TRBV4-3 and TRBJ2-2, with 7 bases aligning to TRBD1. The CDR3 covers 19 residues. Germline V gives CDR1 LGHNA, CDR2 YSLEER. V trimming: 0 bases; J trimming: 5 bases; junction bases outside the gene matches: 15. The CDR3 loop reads CASSQDGTGVVWETGELFF. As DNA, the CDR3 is TGCGCCAGCAGCCAAGATGGCACAGGGGTAGTTTGGGAGACCGGGGAGCTGTTTTTT.

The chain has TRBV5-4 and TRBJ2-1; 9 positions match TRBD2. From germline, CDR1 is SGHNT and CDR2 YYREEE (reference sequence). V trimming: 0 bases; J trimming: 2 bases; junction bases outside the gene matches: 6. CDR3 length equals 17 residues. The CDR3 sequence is CASSLVAAGGPYNEQFF. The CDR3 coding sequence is TGTGCCAGCAGCTTGGTGGCGGCGGGAGGGCCCTACAATGAGCAGTTCTTC.

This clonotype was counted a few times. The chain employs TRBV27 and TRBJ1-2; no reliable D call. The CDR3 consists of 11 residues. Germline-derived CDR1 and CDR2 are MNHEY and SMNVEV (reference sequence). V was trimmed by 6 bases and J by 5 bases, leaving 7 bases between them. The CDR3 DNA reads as TGTGCCAGCAGGAATGGATATGGCTACACCTTC. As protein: CASRNGYGYTF.

CDR3 sequence reads: CASSNGLYNEQFF. CDR3 nucleotides: TGTGCCAGTAGTAATGGCCTCTACAATGAGCAGTTCTTC. The V gene is TRBV19, the J gene TRBJ2-1; D unclear. This CDR3 is built from 13 residues. Trimming took 4 bases from V and 3 from J, leaving 7 bases between them. Germline CDR1 reads LNHDA; CDR2 reads SQIVND (reference sequence). Combining the CDR3 with reference TRBV19 and TRBJ2-1 gives the whole variable domain DGGITQSPKYLFRKEGQNVTLSCEQNLNHDAMYWYRQDPGQGLRLIYYSQIVNDFQKGDIAEGYSVSREKKESFPLTVTSAQKNPTAFYLCASSNGLYNEQFFGPGTRLTVL.

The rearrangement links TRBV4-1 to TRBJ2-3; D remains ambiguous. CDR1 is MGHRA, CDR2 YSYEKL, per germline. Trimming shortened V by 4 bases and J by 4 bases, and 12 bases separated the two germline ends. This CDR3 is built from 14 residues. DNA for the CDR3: TGCGCCAGCAGCCCCTCCCTTGGCGCAGATACGCAGTATTTT. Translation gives CASSPSLGADTQYF.

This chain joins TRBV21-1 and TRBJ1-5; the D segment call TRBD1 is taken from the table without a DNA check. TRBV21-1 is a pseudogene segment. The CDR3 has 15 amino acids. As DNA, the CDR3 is TGTGCCAGCAGCAACACGGACAGGGGATACCAGCCCCAGCATTTT. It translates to CASSNTDRGYQPQHF.

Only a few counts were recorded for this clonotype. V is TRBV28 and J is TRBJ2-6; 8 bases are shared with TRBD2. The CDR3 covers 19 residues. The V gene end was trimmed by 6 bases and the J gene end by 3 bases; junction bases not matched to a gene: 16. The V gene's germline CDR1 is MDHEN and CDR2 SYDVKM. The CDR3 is CASSPRGGLPGFGANVLTF. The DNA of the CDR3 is TGTGCCAGCAGCCCCCGGGGGGGGCTCCCCGGGTTTGGGGCCAACGTCCTGACTTTC.

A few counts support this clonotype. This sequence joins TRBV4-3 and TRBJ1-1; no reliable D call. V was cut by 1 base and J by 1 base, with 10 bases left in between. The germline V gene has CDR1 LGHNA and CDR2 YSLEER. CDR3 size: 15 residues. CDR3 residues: CASSQVLGSNTEAFF. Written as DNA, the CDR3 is TGCGCCAGCAGCCAAGTTTTAGGCTCGAACACTGAAGCTTTCTTT.

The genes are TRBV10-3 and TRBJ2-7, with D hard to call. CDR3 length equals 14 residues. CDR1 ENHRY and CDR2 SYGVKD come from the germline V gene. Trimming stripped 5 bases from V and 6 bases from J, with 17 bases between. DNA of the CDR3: TGTGCCATCAGTCGCCCGGACCGCGCTGCCGAGCAGTACTTC. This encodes CAISRPDRAAEQYF.

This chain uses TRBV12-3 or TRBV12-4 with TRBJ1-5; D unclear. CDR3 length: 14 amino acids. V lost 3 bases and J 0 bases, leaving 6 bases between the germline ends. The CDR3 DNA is TGTGCCAGCAGTTTTTGGAATAGCAATCAGCCCCAGCATTTT. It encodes CASSFWNSNQPQHF.

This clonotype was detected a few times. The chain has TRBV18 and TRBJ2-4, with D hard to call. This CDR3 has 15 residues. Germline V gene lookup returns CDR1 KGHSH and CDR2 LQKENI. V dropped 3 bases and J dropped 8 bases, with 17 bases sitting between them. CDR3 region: CASSPPISGMDIQYF. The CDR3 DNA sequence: TGTGCCAGCTCACCCCCAATCTCAGGCATGGACATTCAGTACTTC.